The sequence of this T cell receptor (beta chain) was determined in a study of blood T cells in healthy people across ages. General study findings and limits: Measured against age, TCR beta diversity per million T cells decreased in a roughly linear manner. Calculation of diversity from one million T cells yielded estimates considered to be underestimates.

Donation came from healthy Caucasian individuals in Russia who were aged about 6 to 90. For the second PCR, which ran for 7 to 11 cycles, a sample-barcoded 5' primer and a J-beta primer mix were used. Each sample provided no less than 2.5 million CDR3-containing paired-end reads. TCRdb re-derived calls from the 5' RACE reads in MiXCR, one entry per CDR3 protein. The sample lists around 2 million distinct CDR3 sequences; about two fifths were seen once. From germline, CDR1 is DFQATT and CDR2 SNEGSKA (reference sequence). This CDR3 region has 14 residues. V lost 1 base and J lost 6, with 16 bases in between. This clonotype was found a few times. Its antigen is unknown.

The receptor's source is a human donor in good health. Source material: blood. V gene TRBV20-1 combines with J gene TRBJ2-7; D remains ambiguous. The CDR3 protein is CSARAPTSGAEQYF. The CDR3 bases are TGCAGTGCTAGAGCCCCAACCTCAGGCGCCGAGCAGTACTTC.